Below are 31 T cell receptor beta chains sequenced from a single sample in a study of CD4 and CD8 cells across lung adenocarcinoma regions. TCRdb ran MiXCR on the PCR reads and lists one entry per CDR3 protein. This sample has about 4,800 distinct CDR3 sequences, with roughly 45% found just once. Sequences were obtained from CD4+ T cells from the margin of a lung tumor. The receptors shown here come from a female donor with lung adenocarcinoma. The CD4 and CD8 labels of this study may be unreliable.

This clonotype appeared a few times. The V call is TRBV6-1, the J call TRBJ2-7; D tentatively fits TRBD1 or TRBD2 (5 bases each). Germline V gene lookup returns CDR1 MNHNS and CDR2 SASEGT. Between the trimmed V and J ends, which lost 7 bases and 0 bases, there was a span of 13 bases. The CDR3 spans 14 residues. Written as DNA, the CDR3 is TGTGCCAGCAATAGGGGAGCCCTCTCCTACGAGCAGTACTTC. Translated: CASNRGALSYEQYF.

V is TRBV6-1 and J is TRBJ2-4; D gene ambiguous. Near its end, the DNA agrees better with TRBJ2-5, so the J call may be wrong. The CDR3 is made up of 12 amino acids. Germline V gives CDR1 MNHNS, CDR2 SASEGT. CDR3 protein: CASSQLEETQYF. Written as DNA, the CDR3 is TGTGCCAGCAGTCAGCTTGAAGAGACCCAGTACTTC.

This clonotype was recorded only once. The junction shows a germline mismatch at one end, possibly a read error. J is TRBJ2-3 and V is TRBV6-8; D is unresolved. Germline V gives CDR1 MNHGY, CDR2 SAAAGT. This CDR3 region has 15 residues. DNA for the CDR3: TGTGCCAGCGGGGTGGAACCCCGGCGCTCCGATACGCAGTACTTT. This translates into CASGVEPRRSDTQYF.

The chain combines TRBV6-4 with TRBJ2-1; D gene ambiguous. This CDR3 contains 13 residues. V lost 5 bases to trimming and J lost 8 bases, with 13 bases between them. Germline CDR1 reads MRHNA; CDR2 reads SNTAGT. CDR3 DNA: TGTGCCAGCAGTCCCGGTCCCGCGGATGAGCAGTTCTTC. Translation gives CASSPGPADEQFF.

The V and J genes are TRBV6-1 and TRBJ2-1, with a tentative D call TRBD2 (7 bases). The DNA matches TRBJ2-5 better at its end, which makes the J call doubtful. The germline gives CDR1 MNHNS, CDR2 SASEGT. The CDR3 has 13 amino acids. In nucleotides, the CDR3 is TGTGCCAGCGGGGGGGGCGGCGAAGAGACCCAGTACTTC. As protein: CASGGGGEETQYF.

The genes are TRBV7-2 and TRBJ2-3; 8 bases line up with TRBD2. The junction had 15 bases not matched to a gene; V was cut back by 5 bases and J by 11 bases. The germline gives CDR1 SGHTA, CDR2 FQGNSA. This CDR3 comprises 15 residues. The CDR3 is CASSPLRGGSYEQYF. The CDR3 DNA is TGTGCCAGCAGCCCCCTACGGGGGGGATCCTACGAGCAGTATTTT.

The rearrangement joins TRBV5-1 to TRBJ2-1; 7 nucleotides match TRBD2. V trimming: 4 bases; J trimming: 9 bases; junction bases outside the gene matches: 10. The CDR3 is made up of 14 amino acids. Germline lookup yields CDR1 SGHRS and CDR2 YFSETQ. DNA of the CDR3: TGCGCCAGCAGCCAAATGACTAGCAGTGGTGAGCAGTTCTTC. This translates into CASSQMTSSGEQFF. The full variable domain, with the rest looked up from reference TRBV5-1 and TRBJ2-1, is KAGVTQTPRYLIKTRGQQVTLSCSPISGHRSVSWYQQTPGQGLQFLFEYFSETQRNKGNFPGRFSGRQFSNSRSEMNVSTLELGDSALYLCASSQMTSSGEQFFGPGTRLTVL.

By frequency in the sample, this clonotype is medium-sized. The rearrangement links TRBV27 to TRBJ2-1; TRBD1 might be the D (6 bases). Germline assignment: CDR1 MNHEY and CDR2 SMNVEV (reference sequence). This CDR3 is 15 amino acids long. Trimming left V 5 bases short and J 5 bases short, with 16 bases between. CDR3 protein: CASSLRWGPNNEQFF. The CDR3 nucleotides are TGTGCCAGCAGTCTCCGGTGGGGGCCCAACAATGAGCAGTTCTTC.

Worth noting for this clonotype: A junction boundary mismatches the germline segment, possibly from a read error. This chain connects TRBV7-7 to TRBJ2-1; TRBD1 matches 9 bases. CDR1 and CDR2 from the germline V gene are SSHAT and FNYEAQ (reference sequence). The CDR3 loop spans 18 amino acids. For the CDR3, the DNA is TGTGCTAGCACCTCAAAGGACAGGGGAGACGTCGGACGCTACGAGCAGTTCTTC. It is translated as CASTSKDRGDVGRYEQFF. The complete variable domain, with remaining parts taken from reference TRBV7-7 and TRBJ2-1, reads GAGVSQSPRYKVTKRGQDVTLRCDPISSHATLYWYQQALGQGPEFLTYFNYEAQPDKSGLPSDRFSAERPEGSISTLTIQRTEQRDSAMYRCASTSKDRGDVGRYEQFFGPGTRLTVL.

In its sample, this clonotype is medium-sized. This chain uses TRBV6-5 with TRBJ1-2; D is possibly TRBD1 (6 bases). V lost 4 bases to trimming and J lost 7 bases, with 16 bases between them. This CDR3 comprises 14 residues. Germline V CDR1 and CDR2: MNHEY, SVGAGI. As DNA, the CDR3 is TGTGCCAGCAGTTCGCAAGGGGGGGCTCTTGGCTACACCTTC. Protein: CASSSQGGALGYTF.

With regard to this clonotype: One end of the junction does not line up with germline, which may come from a read error. J is TRBJ2-1 and V is TRBV7-7; D is possibly TRBD2 (5 bases). CDR3 length equals 16 residues. The germline V gene has CDR1 SSHAT and CDR2 FNYEAQ (reference sequence). The CDR3 protein is CASSPAHGSDYNEQFF. The CDR3, as DNA: TGTGCTAGCAGCCCGGCTCATGGGAGTGACTACAATGAGCAGTTCTTC. Drawing the rest from reference TRBV7-7 and TRBJ2-1, the complete variable domain is GAGVSQSPRYKVTKRGQDVTLRCDPISSHATLYWYQQALGQGPEFLTYFNYEAQPDKSGLPSDRFSAERPEGSISTLTIQRTEQRDSAMYRCASSPAHGSDYNEQFFGPGTRLTVL.

This clonotype has just a few counts. V is TRBV6-5 and J is TRBJ2-3, with D unclear. Trimming took 4 bases from V and 3 from J, leaving 8 bases between them. The CDR3 runs to 13 residues. Germline assignment: CDR1 MNHEY and CDR2 SVGAGI. The CDR3 DNA reads TGTGCCAGCAGTTTTCCCACTACAGATACGCAGTATTTT. This encodes CASSFPTTDTQYF.

About this clonotype: A much larger clone lies one base from this, so it may be a read error. The chain is built from TRBV7-7 and TRBJ2-4; D may be TRBD1 or TRBD2 (6 bases each). The CDR3 loop spans 13 amino acids. CDR1 is SSHAT, CDR2 FNYEAQ, per germline (reference sequence). Written as DNA, the CDR3 is TGTGCTAGCAGCTTAGGGGGGCGCAATGAGCAGTACTTC. Amino acids: CASSLGGRNEQYF.

V gene TRBV7-2 combines with J gene TRBJ2-5, with TRBD2 identical over 10 bases. The germline gives CDR1 SGHTA, CDR2 FQGNSA. The CDR3 loop spans 16 amino acids. V lost 5 bases and J lost 4; bases outside the gene matches: 10. The CDR3 coding sequence is TGTGCCAGCAGCCCCACGACTAGCGGGTGGGGAGAGACCCAGTACTTC. Translating gives CASSPTTSGWGETQYF.

Within the sample, this clonotype is large. V and J are TRBV10-1 and TRBJ2-7; 8 positions agree with TRBD2. J lost 1 base, V lost 2 bases, and 7 bases had no gene match. Germline V lookup: CDR1 WNHNN, CDR2 SYGVQD (reference sequence). The CDR3 totals 16 residues. CDR3 in DNA: TGCGCCAGCAGTGAGACTCGGACGGGGGGGTCCTACGAGCAGTACTTC. Translation gives CASSETRTGGSYEQYF.

This chain links TRBV6-1 with TRBJ2-1, with D tentatively TRBD1 (6 bases). This CDR3 has 15 amino acids. The V end was cut by 8 bases, the J end by 7 bases, with 21 bases between. Germline V gives CDR1 MNHNS, CDR2 SASEGT. This CDR3 reads CASQPMTGGRNEQFF. The CDR3 nucleotides are TGTGCCAGCCAGCCGATGACAGGTGGAAGGAATGAGCAGTTCTTC.

In DNA, the CDR3 is TGTGCCAGCAAAGGGACAATATACAATGAGCAGTTCTTC. It codes for CASKGTIYNEQFF. This chain uses TRBV12-3 or TRBV12-4 with TRBJ2-1, with a possible D match to TRBD1 (6 bases). Trimming shortened V by 7 bases and J by 4 bases, and 11 bases separated the two germline ends. CDR3 length: 13 residues.

By share, this clonotype counts as medium-sized. This chain connects TRBV6-1 to TRBJ2-7; TRBD1 agrees at 9 bases. The trim removed 2 bases at V and 1 base at J, leaving 3 bases unmatched. Germline CDR1 is MNHNS and CDR2 is SASEGT. The CDR3 has 15 amino acids. The CDR3 nucleotides are TGTGCCAGCAGTGAAACGGGGACAGGGTCCTACGAGCAGTACTTC. Amino acid sequence: CASSETGTGSYEQYF.

This clonotype is judged large. The V gene is TRBV27, the J gene TRBJ2-1, with D tentatively TRBD2 (6 bases). V was clipped by 6 bases and J by 4 bases, with 16 bases between them. Germline V gene sequence: CDR1 MNHEY, CDR2 SMNVEV (reference sequence). The CDR3 is made up of 15 amino acids. For the CDR3, the DNA is TGTGCCAGCAGGGCCCCCGGGGGTGCGTACAATGAGCAGTTCTTC. It is translated as CASRAPGGAYNEQFF.

Concerning this clonotype itself: In this CDR3 the conserved last residue, phenylalanine or tryptophan, is missing, so a read error is likely. Because the CDR3's place on the DNA is in doubt, the DNA is left out and the CDR3 is given as listed by TCRdb. The V and J genes are TRBV6-1 and TRBJ2-1; the DNA was not used to check the table's D call, TRBD1. The CDR3 is 8 residues long, ends included. From germline, CDR1 is MNHNS and CDR2 SASEGT. CDR3 region: CARSGEGA.

V gene TRBV6-5 combines with J gene TRBJ2-2, with no clear D. Trimming took off 10 bases at V and 6 bases at J, with 9 bases between the two ends. The CDR3 loop spans 11 amino acids. Per the germline V gene, CDR1 is MNHEY and CDR2 is SVGAGI. The CDR3 DNA reads as TGTGCCACTGTTAGCTCCGGGGAGCTGTTTTTT. Amino acid sequence: CATVSSGELFF.

About this clonotype itself: One end of the junction varies from germline; a read error may be responsible. CDR3 sequence: CASSGLGAKNTQYF. The CDR3 nucleotides read TGTGCCAGCTCGGGGCTGGGAGCCAAAAACACGCAGTATTTC. This chain joins TRBV6-1 and TRBJ2-3; tentatively, D is TRBD1 or TRBD2 (5 bases each). The CDR3 contains 14 residues. Germline CDR1 MNHNS, CDR2 SASEGT.

This clonotype is medium-sized by share. The chain recombines TRBV6-1 with TRBJ2-1, with 9 positions matching TRBD2. Germline V CDR1 and CDR2: MNHNS, SASEGT. This CDR3 region has 13 residues. The V segment lost 6 bases and the J segment 9 bases; nucleotides outside the gene matches: 6. DNA for the CDR3: TGTGCCAGCAGGGGCGGGAGGGCCAGTGAGCAGTTCTTC. Residues: CASRGGRASEQFF.

The chain combines TRBV27 with TRBJ2-3; TRBD2 aligns across 8 bases. Germline CDR1 reads MNHEY; CDR2 reads SMNVEV (reference sequence). With 9 bases clipped from V and 6 bases from J, the junction kept 14 bases outside the gene matches. This CDR3 spans 15 amino acids. The CDR3 DNA follows: TGTGCCAGGAATCCTGGACTAGCTGCCCACGATACGCAGTATTTT. It encodes CARNPGLAAHDTQYF.

This clonotype qualifies as medium-sized (0.01 to 0.1%). The chain carries TRBV7-8 and TRBJ2-1, with D possibly TRBD2 on 6 matching bases. Germline-derived CDR1 and CDR2 are SGHVS and FQNEAQ. This CDR3 is 12 amino acids long. Trimming stripped 5 bases from V and 7 bases from J, with 9 bases between. CDR3 sequence (DNA): TGTGCCAGCAGCCCAGGGACTAATGAGCAGTTCTTC. It codes for CASSPGTNEQFF.

The gene calls are TRBV6-1 and TRBJ2-3; the D gene is possibly TRBD2 (6 bases). In germline, CDR1 is MNHNS, CDR2 SASEGT. This CDR3 is 14 amino acids long. CDR3 bases: TGTGCGGGCAGTCGGGGAGGTGGTAAAGAGACGCAGTATTTT. Protein product: CAGSRGGGKETQYF.

In its sample, this clonotype ranks as medium-sized. The chain couples TRBV27 to TRBJ2-1; D ambiguous. Matching the DNA end better, TRBJ2-7 makes the J call doubtful. Germline V CDR1 and CDR2: MNHEY, SMNVEV (reference sequence). The CDR3 is 13 amino acids. The CDR3, as DNA: TGTGCCAGCAGGCGAGAGCGTGGGGACGAGCAGTACTTC. Translating it yields CASRRERGDEQYF.

As for this clonotype: A read error may produce the germline difference seen at one junction end. The rearrangement joins TRBV27 to TRBJ2-1, with unresolved D. The CDR3 has 17 residues. Germline V lookup: CDR1 MNHEY, CDR2 SMNVEV (reference sequence). CDR3 protein: CASSRGTEARCYNTQFF. The CDR3 DNA reads as TGTGCCAGCAGCCGTGGCACAGAGGCCAGGTGCTACAATACGCAGTTCTTT.

By sample fraction, this clonotype is medium-sized. V is TRBV6-5 and J is TRBJ2-1; 10 nucleotides match TRBD2. V trimming: 0 bases; J trimming: 4 bases; junction bases outside the gene matches: 9. The CDR3 loop spans 18 amino acids. The germline gives CDR1 MNHEY, CDR2 SVGAGI. CDR3 coding DNA: TGTGCCAGCAGTTACTCGACGACCCTAGCGGGGGCTTACAATGAGCAGTTCTTC. Translation gives CASSYSTTLAGAYNEQFF.

With respect to this clonotype: A much more abundant neighbour one base away suggests this may be a read error. The J gene is TRBJ2-3, the V gene TRBV6-1; D gene ambiguous. In germline, CDR1 is MNHNS, CDR2 SASEGT. There are 11 residues in the CDR3. The DNA for the CDR3 is TGTGCCGGCAGTGCCATGAGTACGCAGTATTTT. The encoded protein is CAGSAMSTQYF.

The V gene is TRBV6-1, the J gene TRBJ1-4; 7 positions match TRBD1. The CDR3 has 13 residues. The V gene's germline CDR1 is MNHNS and CDR2 SASEGT. V lost 10 bases and J lost 7; bases outside the gene matches: 9. CDR3 region: CATSTGSREKLFF. Here the CDR3 DNA reads TGTGCCACCTCGACAGGGTCTCGTGAAAAACTGTTTTTT.